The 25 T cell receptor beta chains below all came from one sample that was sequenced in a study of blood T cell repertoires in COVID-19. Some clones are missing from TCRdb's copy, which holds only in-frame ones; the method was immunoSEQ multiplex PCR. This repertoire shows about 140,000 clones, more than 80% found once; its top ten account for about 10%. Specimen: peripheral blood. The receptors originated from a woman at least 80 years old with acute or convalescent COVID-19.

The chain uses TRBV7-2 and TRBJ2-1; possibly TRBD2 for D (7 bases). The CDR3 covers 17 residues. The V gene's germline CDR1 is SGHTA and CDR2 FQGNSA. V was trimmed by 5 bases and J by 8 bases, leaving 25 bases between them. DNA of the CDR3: TGTGCCAGCAGCCCCGCCAGGGGTAGGGGGGGGGTGGATGAGCAGTTCTTC. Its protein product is CASSPARGRGGVDEQFF.

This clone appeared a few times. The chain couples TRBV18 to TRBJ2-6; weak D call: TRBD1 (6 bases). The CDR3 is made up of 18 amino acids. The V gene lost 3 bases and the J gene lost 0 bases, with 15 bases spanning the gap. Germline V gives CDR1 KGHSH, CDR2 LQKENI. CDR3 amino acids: CASSPGQGLFSGANVLTF. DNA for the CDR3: TGTGCCAGCTCACCGGGGCAGGGGCTATTCTCTGGGGCCAACGTCCTGACTTTC.

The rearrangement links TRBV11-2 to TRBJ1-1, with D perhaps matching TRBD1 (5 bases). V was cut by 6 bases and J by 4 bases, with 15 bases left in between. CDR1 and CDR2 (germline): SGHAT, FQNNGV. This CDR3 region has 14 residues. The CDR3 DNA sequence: TGTGCCAGCAGTCTGAGCGGCGGGGCCACTGAAGCTTTCTTT. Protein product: CASSLSGGATEAFF.

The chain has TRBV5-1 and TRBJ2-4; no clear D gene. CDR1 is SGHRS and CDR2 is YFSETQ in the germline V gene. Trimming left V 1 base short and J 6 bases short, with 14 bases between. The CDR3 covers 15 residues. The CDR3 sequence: CASSLRSSRSNIQYF. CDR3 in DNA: TGCGCCAGCAGCTTGAGAAGTAGCCGCTCAAACATTCAGTACTTC.

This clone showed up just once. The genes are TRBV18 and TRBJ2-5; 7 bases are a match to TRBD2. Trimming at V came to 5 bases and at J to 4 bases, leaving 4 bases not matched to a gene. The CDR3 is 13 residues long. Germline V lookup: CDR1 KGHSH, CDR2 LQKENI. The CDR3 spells CASSIGLGETQYF. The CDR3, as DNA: TGTGCCAGCTCAATCGGACTAGGAGAGACCCAGTACTTC.

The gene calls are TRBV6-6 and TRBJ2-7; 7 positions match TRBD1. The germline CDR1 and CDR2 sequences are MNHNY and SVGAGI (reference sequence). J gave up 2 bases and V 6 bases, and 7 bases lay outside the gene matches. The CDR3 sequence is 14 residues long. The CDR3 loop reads CASRGGTVPYEQYF. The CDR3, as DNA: TGTGCCAGCAGAGGTGGGACAGTCCCCTACGAGCAGTACTTC.

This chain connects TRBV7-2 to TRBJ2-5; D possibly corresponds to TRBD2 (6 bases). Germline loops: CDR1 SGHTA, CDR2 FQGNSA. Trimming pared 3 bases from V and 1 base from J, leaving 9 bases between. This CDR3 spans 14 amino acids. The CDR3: CASSFQRVQETQYF. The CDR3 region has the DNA TGTGCCAGCAGCTTTCAGCGGGTCCAAGAGACCCAGTACTTC.

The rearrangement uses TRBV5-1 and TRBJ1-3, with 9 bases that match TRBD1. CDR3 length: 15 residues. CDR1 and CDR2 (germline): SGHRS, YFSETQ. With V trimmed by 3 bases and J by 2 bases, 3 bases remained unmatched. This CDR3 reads CASSWDRAAGNTIYF. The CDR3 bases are TGCGCCAGCAGCTGGGACAGGGCGGCTGGAAACACCATATATTTT. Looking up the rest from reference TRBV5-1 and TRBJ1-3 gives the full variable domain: KAGVTQTPRYLIKTRGQQVTLSCSPISGHRSVSWYQQTPGQGLQFLFEYFSETQRNKGNFPGRFSGRQFSNSRSEMNVSTLELGDSALYLCASSWDRAAGNTIYFGEGSWLTVV.

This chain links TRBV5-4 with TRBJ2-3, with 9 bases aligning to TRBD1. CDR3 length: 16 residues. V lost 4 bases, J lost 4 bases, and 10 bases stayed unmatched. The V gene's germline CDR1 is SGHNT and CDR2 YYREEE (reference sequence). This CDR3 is CASSPPGQGRADTQYF. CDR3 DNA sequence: TGTGCCAGCAGCCCTCCGGGACAGGGTAGGGCAGATACGCAGTATTTT. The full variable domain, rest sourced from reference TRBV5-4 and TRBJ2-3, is ETGVTQSPTHLIKTRGQQVTLRCSSQSGHNTVSWYQQALGQGPQFIFQYYREEENGRGNFPPRFSGLQFPNYSSELNVNALELDDSALYLCASSPPGQGRADTQYFGPGTRLTVL.

Here the CDR3 reads CASSPGQGREAFF. CDR3 nucleotide sequence: TGTGCCAGCAGCCCGGGACAGGGTCGTGAAGCTTTCTTT. The chain joins TRBV5-4 to TRBJ1-1, with 9 bases identical to TRBD1. CDR1 and CDR2 from the germline V gene are SGHNT and YYREEE (reference sequence). Trimming at V came to 4 bases and at J to 7 bases, leaving 5 bases not matched to a gene. The CDR3 is 13 residues long.

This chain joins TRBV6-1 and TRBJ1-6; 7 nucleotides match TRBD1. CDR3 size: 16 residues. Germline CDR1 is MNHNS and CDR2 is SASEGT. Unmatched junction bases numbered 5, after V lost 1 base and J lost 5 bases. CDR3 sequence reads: CASSEGTGRDNSPLHF. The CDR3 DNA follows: TGTGCCAGCAGTGAAGGGACAGGCCGGGATAATTCACCCCTCCACTTT.

The CDR3: CASSGDRESGGYTF. In DNA form, the CDR3 reads TGTGCCAGCAGCGGGGACAGGGAATCGGGTGGCTACACCTTC. The chain is built from TRBV5-4 and TRBJ1-2; the match to TRBD1 covers 9 bases. The trim removed 4 bases at V and 7 bases at J, leaving 8 bases unmatched. Germline assignment: CDR1 SGHNT and CDR2 YYREEE (reference sequence). The CDR3 is made up of 14 amino acids.

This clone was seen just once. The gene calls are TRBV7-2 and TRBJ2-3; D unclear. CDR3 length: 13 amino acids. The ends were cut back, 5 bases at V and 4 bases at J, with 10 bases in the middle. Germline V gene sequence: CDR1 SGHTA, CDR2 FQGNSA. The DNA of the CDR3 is TGTGCCAGCAGCCAGACTTGGGCAGATACGCAGTATTTT. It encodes CASSQTWADTQYF.

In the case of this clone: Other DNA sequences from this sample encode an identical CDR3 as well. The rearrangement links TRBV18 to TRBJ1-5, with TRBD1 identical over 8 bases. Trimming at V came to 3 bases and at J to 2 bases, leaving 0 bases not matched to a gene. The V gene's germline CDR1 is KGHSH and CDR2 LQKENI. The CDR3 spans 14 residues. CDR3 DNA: TGTGCCAGCTCACCGGGACAGGGCAATCAGCCCCAGCATTTT. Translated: CASSPGQGNQPQHF. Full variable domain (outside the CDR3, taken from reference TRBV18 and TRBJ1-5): NAGVMQNPRHLVRRRGQEARLRCSPMKGHSHVYWYRQLPEEGLKFMVYLQKENIIDESGMPKERFSAEFPKEGPSILRIQQVVRGDSAAYFCASSPGQGNQPQHFGDGTRLSIL.

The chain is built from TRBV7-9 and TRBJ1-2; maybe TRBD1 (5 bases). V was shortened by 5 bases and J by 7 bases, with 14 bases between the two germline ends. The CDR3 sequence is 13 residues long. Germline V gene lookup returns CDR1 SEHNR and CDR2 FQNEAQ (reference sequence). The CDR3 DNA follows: TGTGCCAGCAGCGTCAGGGATTTGGCTGGCTACACCTTC. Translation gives CASSVRDLAGYTF.

The DNA for the CDR3 is TGTGCCAGCAGTGCACAGCCGAACACTGAAGCTTTCTTT. Amino acids: CASSAQPNTEAFF. The rearrangement links TRBV2 to TRBJ1-1; D gene uncertain. Germline CDR1 SNHLY, CDR2 FYNNEI. CDR3 size: 13 residues. Trimming took 4 bases from V and 1 from J, leaving 7 bases between them.

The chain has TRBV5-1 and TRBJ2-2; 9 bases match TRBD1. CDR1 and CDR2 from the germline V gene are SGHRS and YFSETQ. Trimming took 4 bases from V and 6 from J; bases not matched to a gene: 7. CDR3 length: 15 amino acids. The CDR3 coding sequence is TGCGCCAGCAGCCAAGGACAGGGGTACGCCGGGGAGCTGTTTTTT. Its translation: CASSQGQGYAGELFF.

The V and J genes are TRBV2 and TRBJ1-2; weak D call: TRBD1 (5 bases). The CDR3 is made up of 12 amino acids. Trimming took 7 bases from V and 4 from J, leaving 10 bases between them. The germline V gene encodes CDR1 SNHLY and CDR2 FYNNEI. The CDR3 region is CASTAGSYGYTF. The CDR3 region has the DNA TGTGCCAGCACGGCAGGGTCCTATGGCTACACCTTC.

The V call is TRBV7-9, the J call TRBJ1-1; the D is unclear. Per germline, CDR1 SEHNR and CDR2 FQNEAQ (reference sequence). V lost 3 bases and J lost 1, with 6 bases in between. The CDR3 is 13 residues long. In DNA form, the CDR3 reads TGTGCCAGCAGCTTTACAGAGAACACTGAAGCTTTCTTT. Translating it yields CASSFTENTEAFF. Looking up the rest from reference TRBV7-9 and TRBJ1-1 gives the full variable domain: DTGVSQNPRHKITKRGQNVTFRCDPISEHNRLYWYRQTLGQGPEFLTYFQNEAQLEKSRLLSDRFSAERPKGSFSTLEIQRTEQGDSAMYLCASSFTENTEAFFGQGTRLTVV.

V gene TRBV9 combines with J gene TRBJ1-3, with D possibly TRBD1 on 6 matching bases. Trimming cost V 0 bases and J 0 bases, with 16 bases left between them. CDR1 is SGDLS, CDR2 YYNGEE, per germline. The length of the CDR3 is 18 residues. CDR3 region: CASSVDLRDTSSGNTIYF. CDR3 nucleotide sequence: TGTGCCAGCAGCGTAGATCTAAGGGACACTAGCTCTGGAAACACCATATATTTT.

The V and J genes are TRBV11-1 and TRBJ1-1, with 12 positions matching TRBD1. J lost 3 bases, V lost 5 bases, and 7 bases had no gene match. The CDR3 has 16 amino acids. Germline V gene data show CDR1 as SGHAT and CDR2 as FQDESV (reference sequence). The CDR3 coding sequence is TGTGCCAGCAGCCCGACGGGACAGGGGGCGGACACTGAAGCTTTCTTT. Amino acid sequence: CASSPTGQGADTEAFF.

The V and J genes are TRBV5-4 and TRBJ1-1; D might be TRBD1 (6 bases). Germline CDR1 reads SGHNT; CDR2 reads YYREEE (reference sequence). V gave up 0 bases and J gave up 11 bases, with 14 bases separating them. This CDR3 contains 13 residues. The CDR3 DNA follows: TGTGCCAGCAGCTTGGACAGGGTGGAGGTGGCTTTCTTT. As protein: CASSLDRVEVAFF.

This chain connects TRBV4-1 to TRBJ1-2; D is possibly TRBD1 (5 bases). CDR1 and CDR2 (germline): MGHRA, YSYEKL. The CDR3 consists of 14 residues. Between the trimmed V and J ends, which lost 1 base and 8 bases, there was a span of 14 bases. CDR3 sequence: CASSQGGAQGGYTF. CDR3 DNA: TGCGCCAGCAGCCAAGGCGGGGCGCAGGGCGGCTACACCTTC.

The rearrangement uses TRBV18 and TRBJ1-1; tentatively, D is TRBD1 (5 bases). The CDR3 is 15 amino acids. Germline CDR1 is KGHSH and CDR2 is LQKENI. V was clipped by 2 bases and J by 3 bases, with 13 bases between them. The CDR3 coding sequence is TGTGCCAGCTCACCAGGCAGGGCAACGGACACTGAAGCTTTCTTT. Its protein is CASSPGRATDTEAFF.

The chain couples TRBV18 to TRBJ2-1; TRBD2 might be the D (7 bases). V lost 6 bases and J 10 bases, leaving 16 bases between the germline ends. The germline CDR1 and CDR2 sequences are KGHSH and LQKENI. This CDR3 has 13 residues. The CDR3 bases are TGTGCCAGCTCCTCGCGGGGGCGAGGGGAGCAGTTCTTC. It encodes CASSSRGRGEQFF.